These 4 T cell receptor beta chains share one sample of origin, sequenced in a study of tumor-infiltrating lymphocytes in primary liver carcinoma. From 20-30 mg of unsorted bulk tissue, DNA and RNA were co-extracted together. TCR beta cDNA was reverse-transcribed from 500 to 550 ng of total RNA. The reaction used a constant-region primer and ProtoScript II reverse transcriptase. Nested multiplex PCR, run for three rounds with slightly modified ARM-PCR, yielded TCR beta libraries. PCR rounds one and two used TRBV1-TRBV30 forward primers with a C-beta reverse primer for approximately 10 cycles each. TCRdb re-called the multiplex PCR reads with MiXCR, one entry per CDR3 protein. The sample includes approximately 79,000 distinct CDR3 sequences, approximately 70% seen only once; the top ten take roughly 26%. The specimen sequenced was liver tumor tissue from sampling region 4. Subset here: tumor region T4, right-lateral pole. These receptors were collected from a middle-aged man with primary liver carcinoma and hepatitis B virus infection.

In the case of this clonotype: As the CDR3 is not closed by the conserved phenylalanine or tryptophan, this likely results from a read error. This rearrangement joins TRBV29-1 to TRBJ2-2; D is undetermined. Between the trimmed V and J ends, which lost 6 bases and 10 bases, there was a span of 9 bases. The CDR3 contains 10 residues. Looked up from germline, CDR1 is SQVTM and CDR2 is ANQGSEA. CDR3 sequence reads: CSVEQEELFI. In DNA form, the CDR3 reads TGCAGCGTGGAGCAGGAGGAGCTGTTTATT.

For this clonotype: One end of the junction is discordant with germline, which a read error may explain. The chain links TRBV19 to TRBJ2-1; D is unclear. In germline, CDR1 is LNHDA, CDR2 SQIVND (reference sequence). The CDR3 totals 15 residues. CDR3 sequence (DNA): TGTGCCGGTAGTCCTCGGATAGGGTCCTACGATGAGCAGTTCTTC. Translating gives CAGSPRIGSYDEQFF.

Worth noting for this clonotype: At one end, the junction sequence differs from germline, possibly due to a read error. This chain joins TRBV29-1 and TRBJ2-7, with 10 bases lining up with TRBD2. Germline V gives CDR1 SQVTM, CDR2 ANQGSEA. The CDR3 runs to 16 residues. The CDR3 reads CSVEDQGSSGSYEQYF. The CDR3, as DNA: TGCAGTGTTGAAGATCAGGGGTCTAGCGGGAGCTACGAACAGTACTTC.

This clonotype was found many times. The chain links TRBV4-1 to TRBJ2-3; perhaps TRBD2 as D (6 bases). CDR3 size: 15 residues. Trimming took 0 bases from V and 6 from J, leaving 13 bases between them. Germline-derived CDR1 and CDR2 are MGHRA and YSYEKL. The CDR3 bases are TGCGCCAGCAGCCAAGATATACTAGCTTTGGATACGCAGTATTTT. It specifies CASSQDILALDTQYF.